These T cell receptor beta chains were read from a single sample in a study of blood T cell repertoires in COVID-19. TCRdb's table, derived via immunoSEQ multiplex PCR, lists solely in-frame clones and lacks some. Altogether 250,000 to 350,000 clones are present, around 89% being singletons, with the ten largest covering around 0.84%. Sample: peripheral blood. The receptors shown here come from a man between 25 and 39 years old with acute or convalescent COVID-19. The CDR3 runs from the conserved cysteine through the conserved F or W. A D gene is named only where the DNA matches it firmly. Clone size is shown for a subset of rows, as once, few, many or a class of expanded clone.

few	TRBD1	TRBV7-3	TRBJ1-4	TGTGCCAGCAGCTTAGGTGAGGGGGCGCACGAAAAACTGTTTTTT	CASSLGEGAHEKLFF
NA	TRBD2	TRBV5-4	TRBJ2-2	TGTGCCAGCAGTGTCGGGGGGGCGGTCACCGGGGAGCTGTTTTTT	CASSVGGAVTGELFF
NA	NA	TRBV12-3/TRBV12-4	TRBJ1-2	TGTGCCAGCACCACACAGGCGCGCTATGGCTACACCTTC	CASTTQARYGYTF
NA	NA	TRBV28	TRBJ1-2	TGTGCCAGCAGTTCCCCGGACGGGAACCCCTATGGCTACACCTTC	CASSSPDGNPYGYTF
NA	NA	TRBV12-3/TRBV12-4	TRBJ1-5	TGTGCCAGCAGTTTAGCCTACAATCAGCCCCAGCATTTT	CASSLAYNQPQHF
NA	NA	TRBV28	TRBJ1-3	TGTGCCAGCAGTTTAAACAGGGGAAACACCATATATTTT	CASSLNRGNTIYF
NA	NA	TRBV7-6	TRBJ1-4	TGTGCCAGCAGCTTAGCGCGGGGTAGGATGGCTAATGAAAAACTGTTTTTT	CASSLARGRMANEKLFF
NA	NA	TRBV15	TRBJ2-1	TGTGCCACCAGCAGAGAGGGGAACAGGGTTGAGCAGTTCTTC	CATSREGNRVEQFF
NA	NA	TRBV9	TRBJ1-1	TGTGCCAGCAGCTTCCTCGCGGGGACTGAAGCTTTCTTT	CASSFLAGTEAFF
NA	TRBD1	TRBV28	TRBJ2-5	TGTGCCAGCAGCCAGACAGGGATGGAGACCCAGTACTTC	CASSQTGMETQYF
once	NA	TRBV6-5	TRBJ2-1	TGTGCCAGCTGGAGGGTGGGGCACAATGAGCAGTTCTTC	CASWRVGHNEQFF
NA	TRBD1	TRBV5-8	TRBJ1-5	TGTGCCAGCAGCTGGACAGGAACGAGCAATCAGCCCCAGCATTTT	CASSWTGTSNQPQHF
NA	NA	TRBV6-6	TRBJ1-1	TGTGCCAGCAGTAGCAAAACTGAAGCTTTCTTT	CASSSKTEAFF
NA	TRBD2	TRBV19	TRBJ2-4	TGTGCCAGTAGTATTAGCGGGGGGGCGAACATTCAGTACTTC	CASSISGGANIQYF
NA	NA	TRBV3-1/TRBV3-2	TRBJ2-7	TGTGCCAGCGGCTACAGTGCGGGCTCCTACGAGCAGTACTTC	CASGYSAGSYEQYF
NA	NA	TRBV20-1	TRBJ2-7	TGCAGTGCTAAGGTGGGCCTCGAGCAGTACTTC	CSAKVGLEQYF
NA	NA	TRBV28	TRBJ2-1	TGTGCCAGCAGTCCCCGAGGAGGGCATTGGCATGAGCAGTTCTTC	CASSPRGGHWHEQFF
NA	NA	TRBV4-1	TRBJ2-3	TGCGCCAGCAGCCAAGGAACAGCCCGGCGAAAGTATTTT	CASSQGTARRKYF
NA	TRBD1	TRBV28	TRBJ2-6	TGTGCCAGCAGGACAGGGTTTAGCTCTGGGGCCAACGTCCTGACTTTC	CASRTGFSSGANVLTF
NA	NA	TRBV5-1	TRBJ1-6	TGCGCCAGCAGCTCTAGAGCAGGGGTAAGTTCACCCCTCCACTTT	CASSSRAGVSSPLHF
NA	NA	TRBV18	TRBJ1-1	TGTGCCAGCTCAACAGCGGTAAACACTGAAGCTTTCTTT	CASSTAVNTEAFF
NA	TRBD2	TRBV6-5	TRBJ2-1	TGTGCCAGCGCTAGCGGGGGGTCCTACAATGAGCAGTTCTTC	CASASGGSYNEQFF
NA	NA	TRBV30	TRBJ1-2	TGTGCCTGGAGTGCCCCGACGGGGGGAAACTATGGCTACACCTTC	CAWSAPTGGNYGYTF
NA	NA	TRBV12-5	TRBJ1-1	TGTGCTAGTGGTTTGCAGGGTGGCACTGAAGCTTTCTTT	CASGLQGGTEAFF
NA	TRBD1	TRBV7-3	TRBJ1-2	TGTGCCAGCAGCTTTGTCGCAGGGGGAGTTCGTGGCTACACCTTC	CASSFVAGGVRGYTF
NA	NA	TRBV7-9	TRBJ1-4	TGTGCCAGCAGCTCATCCCTGGGACTTAATGAAAAACTGTTTTTT	CASSSSLGLNEKLFF
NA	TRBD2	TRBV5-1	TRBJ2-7	TGCGCCAGCAGCTTGGCCTTAGGACTAGCGGGAGACTACGAGCAGTACTTC	CASSLALGLAGDYEQYF
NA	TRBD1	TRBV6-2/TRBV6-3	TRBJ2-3	TGTGCCAGCAGTTCTATAACAGGGGGCGGCACAGATACGCAGTATTTT	CASSSITGGGTDTQYF
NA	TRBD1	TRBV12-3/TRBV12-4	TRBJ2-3	TGTGCCAGCAGCACGGACAGGACCACGCAGTATTTT	CASSTDRTTQYF
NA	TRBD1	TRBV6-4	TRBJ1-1	TGTGCCAGCAGGGCACAGGGGGGGCACACTGAAGCTTTCTTT	CASRAQGGHTEAFF
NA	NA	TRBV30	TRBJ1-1	TGTGCCTGGAGTGTAAACGCAGGGAACACTGAAGCTTTCTTT	CAWSVNAGNTEAFF
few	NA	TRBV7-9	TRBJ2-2	TGTGCCATATTCACCGGGGAGCTGTTTTTT	CAIFTGELFF
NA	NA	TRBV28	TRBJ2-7	TGTGCCAGCAACGACAACAGCGGGCCGGGGCACGAGCAGTACTTC	CASNDNSGPGHEQYF
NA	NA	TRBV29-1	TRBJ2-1	TGCAGCGTCACGACGGACTCCAATGAGCAGTTCTTC	CSVTTDSNEQFF
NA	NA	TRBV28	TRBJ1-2	TGTGCCAGCAGTTCACCTCCCGGTACCGGGGGCTACACCTTC	CASSSPPGTGGYTF
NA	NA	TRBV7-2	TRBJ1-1	TGTGCCAGCAGCCAGGGCGGGGGCGGCACTGAAGCTTTCTTT	CASSQGGGGTEAFF
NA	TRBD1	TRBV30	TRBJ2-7	TGTGCCTGGAGTGCCCTCCAGGGGGTTAGAGAGCAGTACTTC	CAWSALQGVREQYF
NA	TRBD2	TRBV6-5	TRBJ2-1	TGTGCCAGCAGTCTAGCGGAGGGCGCTTACAATGAGCAGTTCTTC	CASSLAEGAYNEQFF
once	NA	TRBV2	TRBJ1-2	TGTGCCAGCACACCAGGGAGCGGGGGCTACACCTTC	CASTPGSGGYTF
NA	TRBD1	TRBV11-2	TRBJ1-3	TGTGCCAGCAGCGTACGGGACAGGAACTCTGGAAACACCATATATTTT	CASSVRDRNSGNTIYF
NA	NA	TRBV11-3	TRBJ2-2	TGTGCCAGCAGCCCTATGAGCGGCACCGGGGAGCTGTTTTTT	CASSPMSGTGELFF
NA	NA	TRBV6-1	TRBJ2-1	TGTGCCAGCAGTGAATTGGCAGGGAATGAGCAGTTCTTC	CASSELAGNEQFF
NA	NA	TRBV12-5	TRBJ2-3	TGTGCTAGTGGTCGGGAATCCACAGATACGCAGTATTTT	CASGRESTDTQYF
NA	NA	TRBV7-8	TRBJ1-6	TGTGCCAGCAGCTCAAACAGCCTACCATATTCACCCCTCCACTTT	CASSSNSLPYSPLHF
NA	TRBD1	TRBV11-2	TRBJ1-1	TGTGCCAGCAGCGGTCCAGGGGGCGCGGTAAACACTGAAGCTTTCTTT	CASSGPGGAVNTEAFF
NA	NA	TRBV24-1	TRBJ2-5	TGTGCCACCAGTACGGGGGAGCGGAGGACCCAGTACTTC	CATSTGERRTQYF
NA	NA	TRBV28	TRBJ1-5	TGTGCCAGCAGTTTCGGGGATGGGGGCAATCAGCCCCAGCATTTT	CASSFGDGGNQPQHF
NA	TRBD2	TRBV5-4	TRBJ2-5	TGTGCCAGCAGCCGAGGACTAGCGCAAGAGACCCAGTACTTC	CASSRGLAQETQYF
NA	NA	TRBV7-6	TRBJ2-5	TGTGCCAGCAGCTCTACAGAGACCCAGTACTTC	CASSSTETQYF
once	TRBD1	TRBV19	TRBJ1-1	TGTGCCAGTAGTATAGATCGGGACAGCCCAATGGGCACTGAAGCTTTCTTT	CASSIDRDSPMGTEAFF
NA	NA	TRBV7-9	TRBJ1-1	TGTGCCAGCAGCTTAGAGGGGGGGACTGAAGCTTTCTTT	CASSLEGGTEAFF
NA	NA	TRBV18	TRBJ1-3	TGTGCCAGCTCACCACGAAACCCGGCTGGAAACACCATATATTTT	CASSPRNPAGNTIYF